The 27 T cell receptor beta chains given below trace back to one sample, sequenced in a study of cytomegalovirus exposure and HLA in healthy donors. Primers for the PCR totalled 60 Vbeta and 13 Jbeta. Profiling relied on immunoSEQ multiplex PCR, and the TCRdb table lists in-frame clones only, not all of them. The table has some 150,000 clones, roughly 81% seen once. The material sequenced was PBMCs. Every receptor here comes from a woman aged 18-29 years in good health and CMV-seronegative.

The rearrangement links TRBV6-5 to TRBJ1-4; weak D call: TRBD1 (5 bases). In germline, CDR1 is MNHEY, CDR2 SVGAGI. Trimming removed 2 bases from V and 8 bases from J, with 12 bases in between. The CDR3 totals 14 residues. The CDR3 region is CASSYGHLTEKLFF. CDR3 DNA sequence: TGTGCCAGCAGTTACGGACACTTAACAGAAAAACTGTTTTTT.

V gene TRBV27 combines with J gene TRBJ2-1; a possible D gene is TRBD2 (7 bases). Germline V gene lookup returns CDR1 MNHEY and CDR2 SMNVEV (reference sequence). This CDR3 has 16 amino acids. With 5 bases removed from V and 5 bases from J, the gap between germline ends came to 19 bases. CDR3 sequence reads: CASSLGGGRFHNEQFF. DNA of the CDR3: TGTGCCAGCAGTCTGGGGGGGGGCAGATTTCACAATGAGCAGTTCTTC.

The V gene is TRBV2, the J gene TRBJ2-2; the D gene is possibly TRBD2 (6 bases). The V end was cut by 7 bases, the J end by 5 bases, with 14 bases between. Germline CDR1 SNHLY, CDR2 FYNNEI. The CDR3 consists of 14 residues. The CDR3 here is CASTADGRTGELFF. CDR3 DNA sequence: TGTGCCAGCACCGCGGACGGGAGAACCGGGGAGCTGTTTTTT. Looking up the rest from reference TRBV2 and TRBJ2-2 gives the full variable domain: EPEVTQTPSHQVTQMGQEVILRCVPISNHLYFYWYRQILGQKVEFLVSFYNNEISEKSEIFDDQFSVERPDGSNFTLKIRSTKLEDSAMYFCASTADGRTGELFFGEGSRLTVL.

The chain is built from TRBV27 and TRBJ1-1; perhaps TRBD1 as D (6 bases). The CDR3 spans 15 residues. Germline CDR1 MNHEY, CDR2 SMNVEV (reference sequence). V was shortened by 0 bases and J by 1 base, with 9 bases between the two germline ends. As DNA, the CDR3 is TGTGCCAGCAGTTTATCTGGGGGCCCGAACACTGAAGCTTTCTTT. Translating gives CASSLSGGPNTEAFF.

The chain carries TRBV10-3 and TRBJ2-7; 10 positions match TRBD2. The junction had 3 bases not matched to a gene; V was cut back by 0 bases and J by 4 bases. The germline V gene has CDR1 ENHRY and CDR2 SYGVKD. The CDR3 consists of 15 residues. CDR3: CAISESSGRSYEQYF. The CDR3 DNA is TGTGCCATCAGTGAGTCTAGCGGGAGGTCGTACGAGCAGTACTTC.

The gene calls are TRBV27 and TRBJ2-1, with 11 bases identical to TRBD2. The CDR3 loop spans 16 amino acids. The trim removed 4 bases at V and 8 bases at J, leaving 10 bases unmatched. Looked up from germline, CDR1 is MNHEY and CDR2 is SMNVEV (reference sequence). Here the CDR3 reads CASSSLSGGAVHEQFF. As DNA, the CDR3 is TGTGCCAGCAGTTCGCTTAGCGGGGGGGCCGTGCATGAGCAGTTCTTC.

The CDR3 region is CASSQTGVADTQYF. As DNA, the CDR3 is TGTGCCAGCAGCCAGACAGGGGTAGCAGATACGCAGTATTTT. This sequence joins TRBV14 and TRBJ2-3, with TRBD1 identical over 8 bases. Trimming at V came to 3 bases and at J to 4 bases, leaving 3 bases not matched to a gene. CDR1 is SGHDN, CDR2 FVKESK, per germline. The CDR3 runs 14 residues.

The chain is built from TRBV14 and TRBJ2-3; D is ambiguous. CDR3 length: 16 residues. Trimming removed 1 base at V and 0 bases at J, with 11 bases between. Germline CDR1 is SGHDN and CDR2 is FVKESK. This chain's CDR3 is CASSQGYGFSTDTQYF. DNA for the CDR3: TGTGCCAGCAGCCAAGGCTACGGGTTTAGCACAGATACGCAGTATTTT. The full variable domain, its missing parts supplied by reference TRBV14 and TRBJ2-3, is EAGVTQFPSHSVIEKGQTVTLRCDPISGHDNLYWYRRVMGKEIKFLLHFVKESKQDESGMPNNRFLAERTGGTYSTLKVQPAELEDSGVYFCASSQGYGFSTDTQYFGPGTRLTVL.

The chain uses TRBV21-1 and TRBJ1-4. TRBV21-1 counts as a pseudogene. CDR3 size: 15 residues. The CDR3 DNA follows: TGTGCCAGCAGCAAAGTCCCAGGGAGGGGAGAAAAACTGTTTTTT. Its translation: CASSKVPGRGEKLFF.

This clone was counted once. The CDR3 nucleotides read TGTGCCAGCTCTTCCTATTTAGGGACAGGGACCTACGAGCAGTACTTC. Its translation is CASSSYLGTGTYEQYF. The chain is built from TRBV6-6 and TRBJ2-7; TRBD1 matches 9 bases. V shed 8 bases and J 2 bases; nucleotides not matched to a gene: 13. Germline CDR1 and CDR2: MNHNY and SVGAGI (reference sequence). The length of the CDR3 is 16 residues.

V and J are TRBV4-1 and TRBJ2-3; D remains unclear. The germline V gene encodes CDR1 MGHRA and CDR2 YSYEKL. This CDR3 spans 12 amino acids. V lost 1 base, J lost 5 bases, and 4 bases lay in between. The CDR3 loop is CASSQAKDTQYF. In DNA form, the CDR3 reads TGCGCCAGCAGCCAAGCTAAAGATACGCAGTATTTT.

The chain combines TRBV5-4 with TRBJ2-5, with D possibly being TRBD2 (6 bases). The CDR3 loop spans 13 amino acids. Per the germline V gene, CDR1 is SGHNT and CDR2 is YYREEE (reference sequence). V lost 4 bases and J 5 bases, leaving 12 bases between the germline ends. This CDR3 is CASSPGTAETQYF. CDR3 DNA: TGTGCCAGCAGCCCGGGGACTGCCGAGACCCAGTACTTC.

The rearrangement joins TRBV9 to TRBJ2-5; 9 bases agree with TRBD1. The better agreement between TRBJ2-7 and the DNA end casts doubt on the J call. There are 15 residues in the CDR3. Germline loops: CDR1 SGDLS, CDR2 YYNGEE. CDR3 sequence (DNA): TGTGCCAGCAGCGTTGGACAGGGGAGGTTGAACGAGCAGTACTTC. This codes for CASSVGQGRLNEQYF.

DNA of the CDR3: TGCGCCAGCAGCTTGGAGGCGGCTAAGACTGGCTACACCTTC. Its translation: CASSLEAAKTGYTF. The chain links TRBV5-1 to TRBJ1-2; D gene uncertain. V was clipped by 0 bases and J by 7 bases, with 13 bases between them. CDR1 and CDR2 from the germline V gene are SGHRS and YFSETQ. The CDR3 is made up of 14 amino acids.

This clone was observed a handful of times. The gene calls are TRBV27 and TRBJ2-1, with 7 bases identical to TRBD2. The CDR3 sequence is 15 residues long. Germline V gives CDR1 MNHEY, CDR2 SMNVEV (reference sequence). The trim removed 6 bases at V and 2 bases at J, leaving 7 bases unmatched. CDR3 in DNA: TGTGCCAGCAGCTGGGGCGGGAGAGCCTACAATGAGCAGTTCTTC. It is translated as CASSWGGRAYNEQFF.

This clone was seen a single time. The chain links TRBV10-3 to TRBJ2-7, with a tentative D call TRBD2 (6 bases). The CDR3 contains 13 residues. The germline V gene encodes CDR1 ENHRY and CDR2 SYGVKD. Trimming stripped 4 bases from V and 7 bases from J, with 14 bases between. As DNA, the CDR3 is TGTGCCATCAGTGGGGGGACGGCGGGGGAGCAGTACTTC. Translated: CAISGGTAGEQYF.

The chain has TRBV27 and TRBJ1-2; 8 positions agree with TRBD1. The CDR3 is 15 amino acids. Per germline, CDR1 MNHEY and CDR2 SMNVEV (reference sequence). The trim removed 0 bases at V and 8 bases at J, leaving 8 bases unmatched. The CDR3 DNA sequence: TGTGCCAGCAGTTTATCGGGCAGGGGGCTGGGCGGCTACACCTTC. This gives the protein CASSLSGRGLGGYTF.

The chain couples TRBV4-1 to TRBJ2-1, with 10 positions matching TRBD2. The CDR3 has 15 amino acids. Germline V gene lookup returns CDR1 MGHRA and CDR2 YSYEKL. The trim removed 1 base at V and 7 bases at J, leaving 4 bases unmatched. CDR3 sequence (DNA): TGCGCCAGCAGCCAAGGGCTAGCGGGGGTTAATGAGCAGTTCTTC. It is translated as CASSQGLAGVNEQFF.

Comments on this clone: Other nucleotide sequences in the sample specify the same CDR3. The rearrangement links TRBV5-6 to TRBJ2-3, with 9 positions matching TRBD2. V trimming: 0 bases; J trimming: 1 base; junction bases outside the gene matches: 6. Germline V gene lookup returns CDR1 SGHDT and CDR2 YYEEEE. The CDR3 sequence is 17 residues long. The CDR3 bases are TGTGCCAGCAGCTTGGGGGCGGGGGGGCTTGGCACAGATACGCAGTATTTT. It codes for CASSLGAGGLGTDTQYF.

The rearrangement links TRBV5-4 to TRBJ2-5; 10 nucleotides match TRBD2. This CDR3 is 17 amino acids long. The trim removed 2 bases at V and 5 bases at J, leaving 12 bases unmatched. CDR1 SGHNT and CDR2 YYREEE come from the germline V gene (reference sequence). CDR3 sequence: CASSFSLAGDIPETQYF. CDR3 DNA sequence: TGTGCCAGCAGCTTTAGTCTAGCGGGGGATATCCCTGAGACCCAGTACTTC.

This clone was counted between two and nine times. Written as DNA, the CDR3 is TGTGCCAGCAGCCAAGATGGTGGGACAGGGGTTAAGGCTGAAAAACTGTTTTTT. As protein: CASSQDGGTGVKAEKLFF. This chain connects TRBV4-2 to TRBJ1-4; 10 bases are a match to TRBD1. V gave up 0 bases and J gave up 7 bases; unmatched junction bases: 11. CDR1 and CDR2 from the germline V gene are LGHNA and YNFKEQ. The CDR3 length is 18 residues.

The chain recombines TRBV28 with TRBJ1-5; 7 bases align to TRBD1. The CDR3 runs to 16 residues. V dropped 2 bases and J dropped 7; count of bases not matched to a gene: 11. Looked up from germline, CDR1 is MDHEN and CDR2 is SYDVKM. CDR3: CASSLNGQGVGQPQHF. DNA of the CDR3: TGTGCCAGCAGTTTAAACGGTCAGGGGGTAGGGCAGCCCCAGCATTTT.

This clone was observed a handful of times. The V and J genes are TRBV28 and TRBJ1-2; TRBD1 matches 10 bases. The ends lost 8 bases at V and 3 bases at J; junction bases unmatched: 15. This CDR3 has 17 residues. CDR1 and CDR2 (germline): MDHEN, SYDVKM. The CDR3 loop reads CASRGPTGGARDYGYTF. The CDR3 DNA reads TGTGCCAGCCGTGGACCGACAGGGGGCGCCCGGGACTATGGCTACACCTTC.

CDR3 amino acids: CASSFGLAGSTDTQYF. The DNA of the CDR3 is TGCGCCAGCAGCTTCGGGCTAGCGGGCAGCACAGATACGCAGTATTTT. The chain has TRBV5-1 and TRBJ2-3; 8 bases map to TRBD2. Germline CDR1 reads SGHRS; CDR2 reads YFSETQ. With V trimmed by 2 bases and J by 0 bases, 5 bases remained unmatched. The CDR3 covers 16 residues.

This chain links TRBV7-9 with TRBJ1-6, with TRBD1 matching 7 bases. The ends lost 7 bases at V and 12 bases at J; junction bases unmatched: 9. The CDR3 is 13 amino acids. Germline V gene data show CDR1 as SEHNR and CDR2 as FQNEAQ (reference sequence). CDR3 nucleotides: TGTGCCAGCACCAACGGACAGGAGGGACCCCTCCACTTT. Translation: CASTNGQEGPLHF.

This clone was detected a few times. The CDR3 loop reads CASRHLGRNTEAFF. The CDR3 DNA is TGCGCCAGCAGACATTTGGGGAGGAACACTGAAGCTTTCTTT. The chain combines TRBV4-1 with TRBJ1-1, with unresolved D. Germline CDR1 reads MGHRA; CDR2 reads YSYEKL. V was cut by 6 bases and J by 1 base, with 12 bases left in between. The CDR3 is 14 amino acids.

This sequence joins TRBV5-1 and TRBJ2-3; 11 positions agree with TRBD2. The ends lost 2 bases at V and 5 bases at J; junction bases unmatched: 4. CDR1 and CDR2 from the germline V gene are SGHRS and YFSETQ. The CDR3 extends over 15 amino acids. The CDR3 loop reads CASSFSGRDGDTQYF. DNA for the CDR3: TGCGCCAGCAGCTTTAGCGGGAGGGATGGAGATACGCAGTATTTT.